These 27 T cell receptor beta chains were sequenced from one sample in a study of human thymus T cells. TCRdb keeps only in-frame clones here, not all; method: immunoSEQ multiplex PCR. Here the sample spans about 44,000 clones, around 94% being singletons. Sequences were obtained from blood. The receptor source for this set is a boy in the first two years of life with a congenital heart defect but otherwise immunologically healthy.

V is TRBV10-3 and J is TRBJ1-5; maybe TRBD1 (5 bases). V shed 3 bases and J shed 4 bases, with 7 bases lying between them. Germline CDR1 is ENHRY and CDR2 is SYGVKD. CDR3 length: 13 amino acids. CDR3: CAISDGGNQPQHF. Written as DNA, the CDR3 is TGTGCCATCAGTGATGGGGGGAATCAGCCCCAGCATTTT.

The chain combines TRBV4-2 with TRBJ2-7; either TRBD1 or TRBD2 may fit D (5 bases each). This CDR3 region has 15 residues. Germline loops: CDR1 LGHNA, CDR2 YNFKEQ. V lost 1 base, J lost 0 bases, and 10 bases lay in between. In DNA form, the CDR3 reads TGTGCCAGCAGCCAAGCCCCGGGACCCTCCTACGAGCAGTACTTC. It specifies CASSQAPGPSYEQYF.

The chain has TRBV4-2 and TRBJ2-7, with 7 nucleotides matching TRBD1. The CDR3 runs 15 residues. The germline V gene encodes CDR1 LGHNA and CDR2 YNFKEQ. J gave up 3 bases and V 3 bases, and 8 bases lay outside the gene matches. The CDR3 DNA sequence: TGTGCCAGCAGCCACTTGACAGGGAAGAACTACGAGCAGTACTTC. This translates into CASSHLTGKNYEQYF.

This chain connects TRBV21-1 to TRBJ2-7. TRBV21-1 is a pseudogene segment. This CDR3 contains 14 residues. CDR3 sequence (DNA): TGTGCCAGCAGCAGGCCGGACCTCATCTACGAGCAGTACTTC. Translating gives CASSRPDLIYEQYF.

The V and J genes are TRBV7-6 and TRBJ2-2; D is unresolved. The CDR3 totals 16 residues. Per germline, CDR1 SGHVS and CDR2 FNYEAQ. Trimming removed 2 bases at V and 6 bases at J, with 16 bases between. CDR3 DNA: TGTGCCAGCAGCTTACGTGACACCTCCCCGGCCGGGGAGCTGTTTTTT. It translates to CASSLRDTSPAGELFF.

The chain employs TRBV28 and TRBJ1-3, with D unresolved. V was pared by 2 bases and J by 0 bases, with 8 bases between. In germline, CDR1 is MDHEN, CDR2 SYDVKM. The CDR3 totals 15 residues. The CDR3 region has the DNA TGTGCCAGCAGTTTAGGGCAGATCTCTGGAAACACCATATATTTT. This sequence encodes CASSLGQISGNTIYF.

The genes are TRBV5-1 and TRBJ1-1; D possibly corresponds to TRBD1 (5 bases). CDR1 is SGHRS, CDR2 YFSETQ, per germline. Trimming left V 0 bases short and J 4 bases short, with 10 bases between. The CDR3 loop spans 14 amino acids. The DNA of the CDR3 is TGCGCCAGCAGCTTGGTAGGGGACGGCACTGAAGCTTTCTTT. Translated: CASSLVGDGTEAFF.

J is TRBJ1-2 and V is TRBV5-5; no reliable D call. Trimming cost V 0 bases and J 8 bases, with 14 bases left between them. CDR1 and CDR2 (germline): SGHKS, YYEKEE (reference sequence). This CDR3 is built from 14 residues. Here the CDR3 DNA reads TGTGCCAGCAGCTTGGAAGTTCGGGCAGGCGGCTACACCTTC. It encodes CASSLEVRAGGYTF.

In DNA form, the CDR3 reads TGTGCCAGCAGCCCAAATCAGCCCCAGCATTTT. This gives the protein CASSPNQPQHF. V and J are TRBV6-1 and TRBJ1-5; D uncertain. This CDR3 spans 11 amino acids. V was clipped by 6 bases and J by 4 bases, with 4 bases between them. Germline V gene sequence: CDR1 MNHNS, CDR2 SASEGT.

The table lists this clone with a count of one. The chain employs TRBV7-2 and TRBJ1-1; D might be TRBD1 (6 bases). The V and J ends lost 1 base and 2 bases respectively, with 14 bases between them. The CDR3 contains 16 residues. Germline V gene sequence: CDR1 SGHTA, CDR2 FQGNSA. In DNA, the CDR3 is TGTGCCAGCAGCTTAGGGGGGGCGCGACGTAACACTGAAGCTTTCTTT. It encodes CASSLGGARRNTEAFF.

V and J are TRBV7-2 and TRBJ1-5; D uncertain. The CDR3 loop spans 13 amino acids. Trimming left V 1 base short and J 5 bases short, with 6 bases between. Germline assignment: CDR1 SGHTA and CDR2 FQGNSA. The CDR3 nucleotides are TGTGCCAGCAGCTTAGGGGAGTATCAGCCCCAGCATTTT. It codes for CASSLGEYQPQHF. Based on the CDR3 plus reference TRBV7-2 and TRBJ1-5, the full variable domain is GAGVSQSPSNKVTEKGKDVELRCDPISGHTALYWYRQSLGQGLEFLIYFQGNSAPDKSGLPSDRFSAERTGGSVSTLTIQRTQQEDSAVYLCASSLGEYQPQHFGDGTRLSIL.

The chain uses TRBV4-3 and TRBJ2-1; 10 bases line up with TRBD2. This CDR3 is built from 18 residues. From germline, CDR1 is LGHNA and CDR2 YSLEER. The V gene end was trimmed by 3 bases and the J gene end by 7 bases; junction bases not matched to a gene: 15. In DNA, the CDR3 is TGCGCCAGCAGCCATTCCAAAGCGGGGGGGGCCGTCGGGAATGAGCAGTTCTTC. This gives the protein CASSHSKAGGAVGNEQFF.

The CDR3 DNA is TGTGCCATCAGTGAGTGGCGGGGGCCCTACAATGAGCAGTTCTTC. Translation gives CAISEWRGPYNEQFF. The rearrangement links TRBV10-3 to TRBJ2-1, with a possible D match to TRBD2 (7 bases). The CDR3 sequence is 15 residues long. The V end lost 1 base, the J end lost 2 bases, and 9 bases lay between the germline ends. The germline CDR1 and CDR2 sequences are ENHRY and SYGVKD.

The genes are TRBV6-5 and TRBJ2-1; D not certain. CDR3 length: 11 amino acids. V was trimmed by 6 bases and J by 3 bases, leaving 3 bases between them. Germline V lookup: CDR1 MNHEY, CDR2 SVGAGI. CDR3 coding DNA: TGTGCCAGCAGGCTCTACAATGAGCAGTTCTTC. Protein sequence: CASRLYNEQFF.

The CDR3 DNA is TGTGCCAGCAGCTTCGGTTCCTACGAGCAGTACTTC. Its translation: CASSFGSYEQYF. The J gene is TRBJ2-7, the V gene TRBV5-6; D gene ambiguous. The CDR3 length is 12 residues. Germline V gene sequence: CDR1 SGHDT, CDR2 YYEEEE. V was cut by 2 bases and J by 1 base, with 4 bases left in between. The full variable domain, with the rest looked up from reference TRBV5-6 and TRBJ2-7, is DAGVTQSPTHLIKTRGQQVTLRCSPKSGHDTVSWYQQALGQGPQFIFQYYEEEERQRGNFPDRFSGHQFPNYSSELNVNALLLGDSALYLCASSFGSYEQYFGPGTRLTVT.

The table lists this clone with a count of one. The genes are TRBV5-1 and TRBJ2-2; no firm D call. Trimming removed 3 bases from V and 0 bases from J, with 6 bases in between. The CDR3 totals 14 residues. Germline CDR1 and CDR2: SGHRS and YFSETQ. The CDR3 bases are TGCGCCAGCAGCTATGGAGCGAACACCGGGGAGCTGTTTTTT. Its translation is CASSYGANTGELFF.

The chain couples TRBV5-1 to TRBJ2-7; 11 bases are shared with TRBD2. Germline lookup yields CDR1 SGHRS and CDR2 YFSETQ. The trim removed 0 bases at V and 2 bases at J, leaving 4 bases unmatched. This CDR3 contains 16 residues. DNA of the CDR3: TGCGCCAGCAGCTTGGGACTAGCGGGGCAAACCTACGAGCAGTACTTC. Protein: CASSLGLAGQTYEQYF.

The chain has TRBV10-1 and TRBJ2-1; possible D gene TRBD2, 6 bases. Trimming shortened V by 4 bases and J by 2 bases, and 15 bases separated the two germline ends. Germline-derived CDR1 and CDR2 are WNHNN and SYGVQD (reference sequence). This CDR3 region has 16 residues. The CDR3 bases are TGCGCCAGCAGTGCATCCGGGGGTAAGGCCTACAATGAGCAGTTCTTC. Translation: CASSASGGKAYNEQFF.

This rearrangement joins TRBV10-1 to TRBJ2-3; 8 bases line up with TRBD2. The junction had 2 bases not matched to a gene; V was cut back by 5 bases and J by 4 bases. This CDR3 is built from 13 residues. The germline V gene has CDR1 WNHNN and CDR2 SYGVQD (reference sequence). CDR3 in amino acids: CASSSGGADTQYF. DNA of the CDR3: TGCGCCAGCAGTAGCGGGGGCGCAGATACGCAGTATTTT.

The J gene is TRBJ2-6, the V gene TRBV28; D not certain. The V end lost 6 bases, the J end lost 0 bases, and 3 bases lay between the germline ends. The germline V gene encodes CDR1 MDHEN and CDR2 SYDVKM. There are 13 residues in the CDR3. CDR3 sequence: CASRSSGANVLTF. DNA for the CDR3: TGTGCCAGCAGGAGCTCTGGGGCCAACGTCCTGACTTTC.

CDR3 sequence reads: CASSQDFGSGGDNEQFF. The CDR3 region has the DNA TGCGCCAGCAGCCAAGATTTCGGGAGCGGGGGGGACAATGAGCAGTTCTTC. This chain uses TRBV4-1 with TRBJ2-1, with 10 positions matching TRBD2. The CDR3 extends over 17 amino acids. Germline assignment: CDR1 MGHRA and CDR2 YSYEKL. Unmatched junction bases numbered 7, after V lost 0 bases and J lost 5 bases.

The rearrangement joins TRBV5-1 to TRBJ2-3; 10 bases are shared with TRBD2. The germline CDR1 and CDR2 sequences are SGHRS and YFSETQ. The trim removed 3 bases at V and 4 bases at J, leaving 8 bases unmatched. This CDR3 has 16 amino acids. CDR3 loop: CASSSPAGGLADTQYF. CDR3 nucleotides: TGCGCCAGCAGCTCGCCAGCGGGGGGGCTCGCAGATACGCAGTATTTT.

The chain recombines TRBV6-5 with TRBJ1-6; 7 bases agree with TRBD1. J was trimmed by 8 bases and V by 2 bases; bases with no gene match: 3. Per germline, CDR1 MNHEY and CDR2 SVGAGI. This CDR3 has 14 residues. CDR3 residues: CASSYGRGDSPLHF. For the CDR3, the DNA is TGTGCCAGCAGTTACGGCAGGGGGGATTCACCCCTCCACTTT.

V and J are TRBV28 and TRBJ2-7; 7 bases are a match to TRBD1. This CDR3 contains 15 residues. Germline CDR1 MDHEN, CDR2 SYDVKM. After removal of 3 bases from V and 0 bases from J, the junction contained 5 bases not matched to a gene. The CDR3 region is CASSFRQGLSYEQYF. The CDR3 region has the DNA TGTGCCAGCAGTTTTAGACAGGGCCTCTCCTACGAGCAGTACTTC.

The V and J genes are TRBV18 and TRBJ1-1; the D gene is possibly TRBD1 (5 bases). Germline CDR1 is KGHSH and CDR2 is LQKENI. The CDR3 has 14 amino acids. V was trimmed by 6 bases and J by 5 bases, leaving 16 bases between them. Written as DNA, the CDR3 is TGTGCCAGCTCCCAAGCGGGGGAGAGGACTGAAGCTTTCTTT. This codes for CASSQAGERTEAFF.

DNA for the CDR3: TGTGCCAGCAGGGGGACAGGAACCTCTGGAAACACCATATATTTT. Amino acid sequence: CASRGTGTSGNTIYF. The genes are TRBV4-2 and TRBJ1-3; the match to TRBD1 covers 8 bases. Trimming removed 6 bases from V and 0 bases from J; junction bases left unmatched: 4. The CDR3 covers 15 residues. CDR1 and CDR2 from the germline V gene are LGHNA and YNFKEQ.

The chain links TRBV6-5 to TRBJ1-1; TRBD1 might be the D (6 bases). This CDR3 has 15 amino acids. Germline V lookup: CDR1 MNHEY, CDR2 SVGAGI. The V end was cut by 2 bases, the J end by 3 bases, with 13 bases between. The CDR3 loop is CASSYSRGSDTEAFF. The DNA for the CDR3 is TGTGCCAGCAGTTACAGCAGGGGTTCGGACACTGAAGCTTTCTTT.